The clone carrying this T cell receptor (beta chain) appeared a few times. Its antigen is not identified. This could be a read error, since a much larger clone is one nucleotide away. This likely comes from a read error, as the CDR3 has no conserved phenylalanine or tryptophan at its end. The source of the sample is a study of tumor and adjacent non-tumor tissue in lung cancer. The CDR3 is made up of 15 amino acids. The germline V gene has CDR1 MNHEY and CDR2 SVGEGT. V gave up 6 bases and J gave up 3 bases; unmatched junction bases: 8. Notes on the study in general: Tumor repertoires had a smaller top 100 clone share than normal lung.

RNA was extracted from bulk tissue without any cell sorting. Three rounds of nested PCR, following a modified ARM-PCR protocol, produced the TCRbeta library. TCRdb independently ran MiXCR on the multiplex PCR reads; one entry per CDR3 protein. The table lists more than 85,000 distinct CDR3 sequences, 60% to 80% of them singletons, with 37% in the top ten. The sequence came from an older woman with non-small cell lung cancer. The material sequenced was lung tumor tissue. The V and J genes are TRBV6-2 or TRBV6-3 and TRBJ1-1; 9 bases are a match to TRBD1. CDR3 bases: TGTGCCAGCAGCCGGGGACAGGGAAGGTACACTGAAGCTTTCTCT. This gives the protein CASSRGQGRYTEAFS.